This T cell receptor beta chain derives from a study of blood T cell repertoires in COVID-19 (dated by TCRdb to the early 2020s). Broadly, across the study: Samples covering the acute and convalescent phases of COVID-19 were provided by collaborators in the United States, Italy and Spain. The repertoires were released in a freely available public database meant as a resource for research on the immune response to SARS-CoV-2. The dataset comprised deeply sampled blood TCRbeta repertoires from subjects exposed to, actively infected with, or recovered from COVID-19. Samples were obtained from the ongoing ImmuneRACE study (first 160 participants) and from some 1,200 subjects provided by 6 global collaborators. Where available, HLA class I and class II types were obtained from metadata supplied by the sample provider rather than from assay-based typing. A de-identified subject ID, COVID-19 status, age in years and sex were almost always included in the sample metadata. The prospective study material was composed of cDNA or gDNA derived from T cells, B-cell-depleted T cells, or PBMCs.

As for this clone: The antigen this receptor binds is unknown. Base qualities are not at hand, and no much larger clone is one base apart.

Collaborating institutions collected whole blood in K2EDTA tubes following their own protocols. For TCRbeta analysis, collaborators shipped samples in one of three forms: frozen whole blood, isolated PBMCs, or DNA extracted from either of those sample types. The immunoSEQ Assay, a bias-controlled multiplex PCR, was used to amplify TCRbeta CDR3 regions from genomic DNA. The authors' pipeline ran thus. Nucleated cell counts per sample were estimated from amplification of reference gene primers within the assay. To quantify the absolute abundance of each unique TCRbeta CDR3 rearrangement, sequence reads were collapsed and filtered. Productive Simpson clonality was computed per sample as the square root of Simpson's diversity index over productive rearrangements. TCRdb provides this immuneACCESS table in a form limited to in-frame rearrangements. Some clones are lacking; in checked studies, under half of them reflect an unresolved V gene, and why the rest are absent is not known. V, J and clone size derive from that table, while D and trimming were established from the DNA sequence. This sample holds 100,000 or so clones; approximately 91% were observed only once. The ten largest clones add up to under 7% of the sample.

The CDR3 has 17 amino acids, counting the end cysteine and phenylalanine. The read is trimmed to its CDR3 DNA, 51 bases read in frame from base 1. CDR1 is given as SGHTS and CDR2 as YDEGEE, both from the germline V gene. At the junction V is shortened by 5 bases and J by 9 bases, with 27 bases in between. Study-level results and caveats: How much clinical and demographic metadata was included differed by source and by participant, and the metadata was provided uncurated.

This TCR derives from a woman aged 55-70 years with acute or convalescent COVID-19. The sequenced sample was peripheral blood. Here the chain combines TRBV5-8 and TRBJ2-4; TRBD2 is a weak D gene call, 5 bases matching. CDR3 reads: CASRPSVGWVSGSIQYF. The DNA sequence is TGTGCCAGCAGACCGTCGGTGGGGTGGGTAAGCGGTTCCATTCAGTACTTC.